This T cell receptor beta chain stems from a study of control samples from healthy donors and cancer patients. Per germline, CDR1 SGHRS and CDR2 YFSETQ. The CDR3 is made up of 16 amino acids. J was trimmed by 7 bases and V by 0 bases; bases with no gene match: 10. Generated by immunoSEQ multiplex PCR, the TCRdb table keeps only in-frame clones and is missing some. The sample yields more than 95,000 clones, over 75% seen once. Sequences were obtained from PBMCs. The chain couples TRBV5-1 to TRBJ1-2; 9 bases align to TRBD1. The sequence was obtained from a woman aged 50 to 60 with colorectal cancer. The CDR3: CASSLGSRDRASGYTF. The CDR3 DNA follows: TGCGCCAGCAGCTTGGGGTCTCGGGACAGGGCCAGTGGCTACACCTTC.